Below, 22 T cell receptor beta chains from the same sample are listed, as sequenced in a study of tissue T cells after allogeneic stem cell transplantation. Profiling relied on immunoSEQ multiplex PCR, and the TCRdb table lists in-frame clones only, not all of them. This repertoire shows some 6,100 clones, around 62% found once; its top ten account for approximately 15%. This sample comprised duodenum tissue, obtained at autopsy. The receptor source for this set is a woman aged 18-50 years with breast cancer.

The chain has TRBV21-1 and TRBJ1-1. TRBV21-1 is recorded as a pseudogene. CDR3 size: 15 residues. CDR3 loop: CASSNRGGLNTEAFF. The CDR3 region has the DNA TGTGCCAGCAGCAATCGGGGGGGGCTGAACACTGAAGCTTTCTTT.

The genes are TRBV5-5 and TRBJ2-1; 8 bases align to TRBD1. The germline V gene has CDR1 SGHKS and CDR2 YYEKEE (reference sequence). The CDR3 covers 17 residues. The J segment lost 4 bases and the V segment lost 0 bases, leaving 9 bases of the junction unmatched. The CDR3 spells CASSLAAGGMEYNEQFF. The CDR3 DNA is TGTGCCAGCAGCTTGGCCGCAGGGGGCATGGAATACAATGAGCAGTTCTTC.

Only a few counts were recorded for this clone. This rearrangement joins TRBV4-1 to TRBJ2-7, with TRBD2 matching 7 bases. Germline CDR1 is MGHRA and CDR2 is YSYEKL. The ends lost 0 bases at V and 5 bases at J; junction bases unmatched: 7. CDR3 length: 15 residues. This chain's CDR3 is CASSQEGTGGDEQYF. CDR3 nucleotides: TGCGCCAGCAGCCAAGAGGGGACGGGGGGAGACGAGCAGTACTTC.

The chain has TRBV5-1 and TRBJ2-1; no reliable D call. The germline CDR1 and CDR2 sequences are SGHRS and YFSETQ. V lost 0 bases and J lost 5, with 6 bases in between. The length of the CDR3 is 13 residues. DNA for the CDR3: TGCGCCAGCAGCTTGGAGGCCGACAATGAGCAGTTCTTC. Protein product: CASSLEADNEQFF. Drawing the rest from reference TRBV5-1 and TRBJ2-1, the complete variable domain is KAGVTQTPRYLIKTRGQQVTLSCSPISGHRSVSWYQQTPGQGLQFLFEYFSETQRNKGNFPGRFSGRQFSNSRSEMNVSTLELGDSALYLCASSLEADNEQFFGPGTRLTVL.

The chain recombines TRBV10-3 with TRBJ2-7; 7 bases line up with TRBD1. The CDR3 extends over 13 amino acids. Per germline, CDR1 ENHRY and CDR2 SYGVKD. V lost 2 bases, J lost 4 bases, and 2 bases stayed unmatched. CDR3 region: CAISEGQEYEQYF. The DNA of the CDR3 is TGTGCCATCAGTGAGGGACAGGAGTACGAGCAGTACTTC.

CDR3 loop: CASSLGRGLGLGTQYF. The CDR3 DNA follows: TGTGCCAGCAGCTTAGGGAGGGGACTGGGATTGGGGACCCAGTACTTC. The chain carries TRBV7-2 and TRBJ2-5; TRBD2 might be the D (6 bases). Germline assignment: CDR1 SGHTA and CDR2 FQGNSA. There are 16 residues in the CDR3. The germline V and J ends were trimmed by 1 base and 7 bases, with 19 bases remaining between them.

The CDR3 region has the DNA TGTGCCAGCAGACGACAGGGGTCTGGCTACACCTTC. Its protein product is CASRRQGSGYTF. The V and J genes are TRBV2 and TRBJ1-2; 8 bases line up with TRBD1. CDR1 SNHLY and CDR2 FYNNEI come from the germline V gene. This CDR3 contains 12 residues. V lost 6 bases to trimming and J lost 7 bases; unmatched junction nucleotides: 4.

The chain recombines TRBV2 with TRBJ2-2; D remains ambiguous. CDR1 is SNHLY, CDR2 FYNNEI, per germline. This CDR3 is built from 14 residues. The ends were cut back, 4 bases at V and 0 bases at J, with 6 bases in the middle. The CDR3 reads CASSGLANTGELFF. The CDR3, as DNA: TGTGCCAGCAGTGGACTGGCGAACACCGGGGAGCTGTTTTTT.

J is TRBJ1-2 and V is TRBV30, with a possible D match to TRBD1 (5 bases). The CDR3 length is 12 residues. Trimming left V 3 bases short and J 3 bases short, with 8 bases between. Germline-derived CDR1 and CDR2 are GTSNPN and SVGIG (reference sequence). The CDR3 region is CAWSGGYYGYTF. As DNA, the CDR3 is TGTGCCTGGAGCGGGGGATACTATGGCTACACCTTC.

The gene calls are TRBV29-1 and TRBJ1-2; 7 nucleotides match TRBD1. The junction had 25 bases not matched to a gene; V was cut back by 3 bases and J by 3 bases. Germline V CDR1 and CDR2: SQVTM, ANQGSEA. The CDR3 is 20 residues long. The CDR3 protein is CSVDDPGGDRARSTYYGYTF. In DNA, the CDR3 is TGCAGCGTTGATGACCCGGGGGGAGACAGGGCAAGGTCTACTTACTATGGCTACACCTTC.

The chain joins TRBV3-1 (or the pseudogene TRBV3-2) to TRBJ1-6; D uncertain. The CDR3 covers 14 residues. With 1 base removed from V and 6 bases from J, the gap between germline ends came to 7 bases. From germline, CDR1 is LGHDT and CDR2 YNNKEL (reference sequence). Here the CDR3 reads CASSQASTNSPLHF. CDR3 bases: TGTGCCAGCAGCCAAGCCAGCACTAATTCACCCCTCCACTTT.

The genes are TRBV13 and TRBJ2-7, with D perhaps matching TRBD1 or TRBD2 (6 bases each). The CDR3 sequence is 15 residues long. Germline CDR1 and CDR2: PRHDT and FYEKMQ (reference sequence). Trimming took 0 bases from V and 6 from J, leaving 15 bases between them. In nucleotides, the CDR3 is TGTGCCAGCAGCTTAGGCGGGGGCGGGGCTCCCGAGCAGTACTTC. Translated: CASSLGGGGAPEQYF.

The genes are TRBV19 and TRBJ1-1; D gene uncertain. This CDR3 comprises 14 residues. V lost 2 bases, J lost 3 bases, and 10 bases lay in between. Germline CDR1 and CDR2: LNHDA and SQIVND (reference sequence). CDR3 DNA sequence: TGTGCCAGTAGTATACCTCTAGGGCACACTGAAGCTTTCTTT. Translated, it gives CASSIPLGHTEAFF.

The chain carries TRBV19 and TRBJ2-3; TRBD1 might be the D (6 bases). The V end was cut by 4 bases, the J end by 4 bases, with 9 bases between. Germline CDR1 and CDR2: LNHDA and SQIVND (reference sequence). The CDR3 runs to 13 residues. This CDR3 is CASSTGVPDTQYF. The CDR3 nucleotides are TGTGCCAGTAGTACAGGGGTCCCAGATACGCAGTATTTT.

The rearrangement uses TRBV18 and TRBJ2-7, with D tentatively TRBD2 (6 bases). Germline CDR1 reads KGHSH; CDR2 reads LQKENI. The CDR3 is 14 residues long. Between the trimmed V and J ends, which lost 2 bases and 4 bases, there was a span of 12 bases. In DNA form, the CDR3 reads TGTGCCAGCTCACCAGAGGGAGGACCTTACGAGCAGTACTTC. As protein: CASSPEGGPYEQYF.

V usage is TRBV5-6 and J usage is TRBJ1-2; TRBD1 is a possible D gene (6 bases). The CDR3 covers 14 residues. Germline V gene sequence: CDR1 SGHDT, CDR2 YYEEEE. Trimming removed 0 bases at V and 4 bases at J, with 10 bases between. DNA for the CDR3: TGTGCCAGCAGCTTGGGGGGGCGCGGCTATGGCTACACCTTC. Translation: CASSLGGRGYGYTF.

V and J are TRBV10-3 and TRBJ2-7, with D perhaps given as TRBD1 or TRBD2 (5 bases each). The CDR3 has 17 amino acids. The germline CDR1 and CDR2 sequences are ENHRY and SYGVKD. V lost 4 bases to trimming and J lost 0 bases, with 19 bases between them. CDR3: CAISGTPGDGSSYEQYF. The CDR3 DNA follows: TGTGCCATCAGTGGGACCCCCGGGGACGGAAGCTCCTACGAGCAGTACTTC.

The gene calls are TRBV2 and TRBJ2-1; either TRBD1 or TRBD2 may fit D (5 bases each). Germline V gene sequence: CDR1 SNHLY, CDR2 FYNNEI. The V and J ends lost 4 bases and 0 bases respectively, with 10 bases between them. The CDR3 totals 15 residues. The CDR3 DNA follows: TGTGCCAGCAGTGTGTGGGGGAGCTCCTACAATGAGCAGTTCTTC. The encoded protein is CASSVWGSSYNEQFF.

This clone appeared a single time. The rearrangement links TRBV5-1 to TRBJ2-7; D not certain. The CDR3 is 13 residues long. V lost 4 bases and J lost 3, with 11 bases in between. The germline V gene has CDR1 SGHRS and CDR2 YFSETQ. DNA of the CDR3: TGCGCCAGCAGCCCGTCACCGAACTACGAGCAGTACTTC. As protein: CASSPSPNYEQYF.

This clone counts as medium-sized (0.01 to 0.1%). V gene TRBV2 combines with J gene TRBJ2-2; D is undetermined. V was pared by 7 bases and J by 1 base, with 4 bases between. CDR3 length equals 12 residues. Per the germline V gene, CDR1 is SNHLY and CDR2 is FYNNEI. The CDR3 DNA is TGTGCCAGCACCGAGAACACCGGGGAGCTGTTTTTT. Translated, it gives CASTENTGELFF.

The chain combines TRBV19 with TRBJ2-3; 7 nucleotides align to TRBD1. The CDR3 runs 15 residues. Germline V lookup: CDR1 LNHDA, CDR2 SQIVND (reference sequence). V shed 5 bases, J shed 2 bases, and the junction held 7 bases outside the gene matches. CDR3 in DNA: TGTGCCAGTAGTCCAAGACAGGGCTTCACAGATACGCAGTATTTT. Its translation is CASSPRQGFTDTQYF.

This chain uses TRBV6-2 or TRBV6-3 with TRBJ2-1; D gene ambiguous. The CDR3 runs to 17 residues. From germline, CDR1 is MNHEY and CDR2 SVGEGT. The V end lost 2 bases, the J end lost 4 bases, and 18 bases lay between the germline ends. CDR3 coding DNA: TGTGCCAGCAGTTACCCGCTACCAAGGGCTGGGTACAATGAGCAGTTCTTC. Translated: CASSYPLPRAGYNEQFF.